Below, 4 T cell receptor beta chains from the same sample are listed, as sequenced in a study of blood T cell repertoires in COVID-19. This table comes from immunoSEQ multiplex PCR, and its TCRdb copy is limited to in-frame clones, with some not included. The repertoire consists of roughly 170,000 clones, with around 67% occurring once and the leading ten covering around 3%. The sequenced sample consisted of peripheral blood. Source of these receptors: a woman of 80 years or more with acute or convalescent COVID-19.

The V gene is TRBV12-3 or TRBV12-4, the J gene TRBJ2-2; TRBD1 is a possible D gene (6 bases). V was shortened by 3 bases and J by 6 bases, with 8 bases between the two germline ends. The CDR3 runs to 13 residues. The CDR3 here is CASSLTGAGELFF. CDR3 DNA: TGTGCCAGCAGTTTGACAGGCGCCGGGGAGCTGTTTTTT.

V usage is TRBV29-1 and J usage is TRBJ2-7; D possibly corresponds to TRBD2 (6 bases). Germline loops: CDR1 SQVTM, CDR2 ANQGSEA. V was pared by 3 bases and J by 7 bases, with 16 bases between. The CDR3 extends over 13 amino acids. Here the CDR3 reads CSVEGQGGEEQYF. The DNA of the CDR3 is TGCAGCGTTGAGGGGCAGGGAGGTGAAGAGCAGTACTTC.

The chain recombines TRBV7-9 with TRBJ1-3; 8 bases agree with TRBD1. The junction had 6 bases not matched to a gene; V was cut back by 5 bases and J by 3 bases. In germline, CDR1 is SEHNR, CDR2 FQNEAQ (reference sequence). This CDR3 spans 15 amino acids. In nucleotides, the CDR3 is TGTGCCAGCAGCGAGGACAGGGAGGGTGGAAACACCATATATTTT. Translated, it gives CASSEDREGGNTIYF. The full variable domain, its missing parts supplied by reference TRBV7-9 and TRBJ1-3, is DTGVSQNPRHKITKRGQNVTFRCDPISEHNRLYWYRQTLGQGPEFLTYFQNEAQLEKSRLLSDRFSAERPKGSFSTLEIQRTEQGDSAMYLCASSEDREGGNTIYFGEGSWLTVV.

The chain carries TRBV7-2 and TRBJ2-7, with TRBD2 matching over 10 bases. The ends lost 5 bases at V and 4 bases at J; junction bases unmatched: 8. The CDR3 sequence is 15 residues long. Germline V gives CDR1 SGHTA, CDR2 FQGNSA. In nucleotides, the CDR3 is TGTGCCAGCAGCCTAAGTAGCGGGAGGTTTTACGAGCAGTACTTC. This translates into CASSLSSGRFYEQYF.